The 12 T cell receptor beta chains presented below share a single source sample, sequenced in a study of blood T cell repertoires in COVID-19 (TCRdb year 2020). The library was produced with the immunoSEQ multiplex PCR assay. Sourced from immuneACCESS, this table was stored by TCRdb with only in-frame sequences that have V and J called. A share of the clones is absent; for the studies checked, an unresolved V gene accounts for under half, and the remainder has no known explanation. For this sample the table gives around 16,000 clones, of which approximately 90% were detected only once. The ten top clones hold about a tenth of the sample. The sequencing input was peripheral blood. The receptors shown here come from a man at least 80 years old with acute or convalescent COVID-19.

The V and J genes are TRBV6-2 or TRBV6-3 and TRBJ1-3; D not certain. The CDR3 totals 18 residues. The germline gives CDR1 MNHEY, CDR2 SVGEGT. The V end lost 2 bases, the J end lost 0 bases, and 17 bases lay between the germline ends. The CDR3 DNA follows: TGTGCCAGCAGTTACGACGGGTTCGGGGAGGCCTCTGGAAACACCATATATTTT. Its translation is CASSYDGFGEASGNTIYF.

The J gene is TRBJ1-1, the V gene TRBV7-2; 7 nucleotides match TRBD1. V lost 3 bases and J lost 3; bases outside the gene matches: 13. In germline, CDR1 is SGHTA, CDR2 FQGNSA. There are 17 residues in the CDR3. The CDR3 reads CASSFLPGQPLDTEAFF. As DNA, the CDR3 is TGTGCCAGCAGCTTCCTTCCGGGACAGCCACTAGACACTGAAGCTTTCTTT.

A few counts support this clone. The chain uses TRBV5-1 and TRBJ1-3; D is perhaps TRBD1 (5 bases). Per the germline V gene, CDR1 is SGHRS and CDR2 is YFSETQ. Deletions cut 0 bases from V and 4 bases from J, with 11 bases between. The CDR3 sequence is 15 residues long. The CDR3 sequence is CASSLEGARGNTIYF. Here the CDR3 DNA reads TGCGCCAGCAGCTTGGAAGGGGCGAGAGGAAACACCATATATTTT.

The genes are TRBV2 and TRBJ1-3; no firm D call. Looked up from germline, CDR1 is SNHLY and CDR2 is FYNNEI. Trimming removed 7 bases at V and 0 bases at J, with 19 bases between. The CDR3 totals 17 residues. The CDR3 DNA reads as TGTGCCAGCACCGTATCTCAGAGCGCACGCTCTGGAAACACCATATATTTT. This translates into CASTVSQSARSGNTIYF. Combining the CDR3 with reference TRBV2 and TRBJ1-3 gives the whole variable domain EPEVTQTPSHQVTQMGQEVILRCVPISNHLYFYWYRQILGQKVEFLVSFYNNEISEKSEIFDDQFSVERPDGSNFTLKIRSTKLEDSAMYFCASTVSQSARSGNTIYFGEGSWLTVV.

V is TRBV29-1 and J is TRBJ1-1; the D gene is possibly TRBD1 (6 bases). CDR3 length: 10 amino acids. Germline CDR1 SQVTM, CDR2 ANQGSEA. V was clipped by 7 bases and J by 3 bases, with 6 bases between them. CDR3 nucleotide sequence: TGCAGCGACAGGGACACTGAAGCTTTCTTT. Translating it yields CSDRDTEAFF.

This clone was counted a single time. The chain employs TRBV2 and TRBJ1-6; D is ambiguous. Per the germline V gene, CDR1 is SNHLY and CDR2 is FYNNEI. Trimming removed 6 bases from V and 7 bases from J, with 13 bases in between. This CDR3 comprises 14 residues. The CDR3 is CASRLTLSNSPLHF. CDR3 nucleotide sequence: TGTGCCAGCAGGCTGACACTCTCGAATTCACCCCTCCACTTT.

In DNA, the CDR3 is TGTGCTAGTGGTTTGGCAGGGACTAGCCGCCTAAATACCTACGAGCAGTACTTC. It codes for CASGLAGTSRLNTYEQYF. The chain has TRBV12-5 and TRBJ2-7; 9 nucleotides agree with TRBD2. There are 18 residues in the CDR3. CDR1 and CDR2 from the germline V gene are LGHNT and FRNRAP. V shed 1 base, J shed 2 bases, and the junction held 12 bases outside the gene matches.

The V and J genes are TRBV5-1 and TRBJ1-6, with 9 bases fitting TRBD1. CDR3 length equals 14 residues. The germline V gene encodes CDR1 SGHRS and CDR2 YFSETQ. V lost 5 bases and J lost 7; bases outside the gene matches: 4. Here the CDR3 DNA reads TGCGCCAGCAGACAGGGGGCGCGGAATTCACCCCTCCACTTT. Translation: CASRQGARNSPLHF.

The chain recombines TRBV2 with TRBJ1-4; no firm D call. Trimming took off 6 bases at V and 3 bases at J, with 14 bases between the two ends. Germline CDR1 and CDR2: SNHLY and FYNNEI. This CDR3 is 15 amino acids long. This CDR3 is CASSRGGSANEKLFF. The CDR3 region has the DNA TGTGCCAGCAGCCGGGGAGGTTCAGCTAATGAAAAACTGTTTTTT.

J is TRBJ2-2 and V is TRBV5-1; TRBD1 matches 12 bases. The CDR3 has 18 residues. J was trimmed by 1 base and V by 6 bases; bases with no gene match: 10. CDR1 SGHRS and CDR2 YFSETQ come from the germline V gene. CDR3 sequence: CASTISGTGGENTGELFF. The CDR3 DNA reads TGCGCCAGCACCATATCCGGGACAGGGGGCGAGAACACCGGGGAGCTGTTTTTT.

J is TRBJ1-1 and V is TRBV5-8; 7 nucleotides agree with TRBD1. With V trimmed by 4 bases and J by 3 bases, 9 bases remained unmatched. In germline, CDR1 is SGHTS, CDR2 YDEGEE. This CDR3 contains 15 residues. CDR3 region: CASSVGQVGDTEAFF. For the CDR3, the DNA is TGTGCCAGCAGCGTCGGACAGGTGGGGGACACTGAAGCTTTCTTT.

The V gene is TRBV30, the J gene TRBJ2-7; 7 positions agree with TRBD1. CDR3 length: 14 residues. The V segment lost 4 bases and the J segment 0 bases; nucleotides outside the gene matches: 6. Germline-derived CDR1 and CDR2 are GTSNPN and SVGIG (reference sequence). CDR3 sequence reads: CAWTRQGVSYEQYF. CDR3 coding DNA: TGTGCCTGGACCCGACAGGGAGTCTCCTACGAGCAGTACTTC.